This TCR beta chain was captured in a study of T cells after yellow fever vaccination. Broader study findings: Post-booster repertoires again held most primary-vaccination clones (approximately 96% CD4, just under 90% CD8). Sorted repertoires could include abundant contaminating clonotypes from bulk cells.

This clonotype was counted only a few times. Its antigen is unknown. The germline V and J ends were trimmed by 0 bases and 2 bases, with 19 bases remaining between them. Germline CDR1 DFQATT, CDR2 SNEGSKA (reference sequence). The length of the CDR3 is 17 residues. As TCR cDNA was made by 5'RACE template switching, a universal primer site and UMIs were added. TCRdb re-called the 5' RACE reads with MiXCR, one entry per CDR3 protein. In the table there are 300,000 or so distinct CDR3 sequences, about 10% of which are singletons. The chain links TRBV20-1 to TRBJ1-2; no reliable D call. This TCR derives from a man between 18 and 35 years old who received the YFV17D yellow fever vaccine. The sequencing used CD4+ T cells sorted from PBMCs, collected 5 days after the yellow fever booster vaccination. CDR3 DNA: TGCAGTGCTAGAGATCGGAAACGCTACTCCAAAAACTATGGCTACACCTTC. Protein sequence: CSARDRKRYSKNYGYTF.